These 2 T cell receptor beta chains originate from one sample sequenced in a study of cytomegalovirus exposure and HLA in healthy donors. Primers included in the PCR were 60 Vbeta and 13 Jbeta primers. Measured with immunoSEQ multiplex PCR; TCRdb has only the in-frame clones, and not every one. The table records 55,000 to 80,000 clones, 65% to 70% of them present only once. Material: PBMCs. These receptors were collected from a man in his forties or fifties in good health and CMV-seropositive.

The V and J genes are TRBV1 and TRBJ2-4; the DNA was not used to check the table's D call, TRBD2. TRBV1 is described as a pseudogene. The CDR3 extends over 16 amino acids. CDR3 loop: CTSSRGEVWAKNIQYF. CDR3 DNA: TGCACCAGCAGCCGCGGGGAAGTGTGGGCCAAAAACATTCAGTACTTC.

The rearrangement uses TRBV6-5 and TRBJ1-2; no clear D gene. Germline CDR1 is MNHEY and CDR2 is SVGAGI. The CDR3 loop spans 11 amino acids. Between the trimmed V and J ends, which lost 7 bases and 8 bases, there was a span of 11 bases. CDR3 bases: TGTGCCAGCAAATCAGTGGTAGGCTACACCTTC. It is translated as CASKSVVGYTF.